This T cell receptor (beta chain) was sequenced during a study of T cell repertoires in cytomegalovirus infection. Study-level information: Matching HLA type and CMV infection were both indicated by public TCR beta signatures.

This clonotype was observed many times. The antigen is unknown. Study outcomes and limitations: Clonotypes of TCR beta that were HLA-C-restricted and CMV-specific dominated the ex vivo response. There were carriers of CMV plus the relevant HLA, and cumulative public TCR beta family frequency identified them.

Germline CDR1 SGHVT, CDR2 SQSDAQ. V lost 5 bases to trimming and J lost 0 bases, with 11 bases between them. CDR3 size: 15 residues. TCRdb reprocessed the reads with MiXCR, giving one entry per CDR3 protein. Of more than 200,000 distinct CDR3 sequences listed, around 9% were seen once; the top ten hold about 16%. The TCR sequence derives from a human donor in good health (CMV status not recorded). Some clones in this sample may be carry-over from other donors' samples. This sequence joins TRBV7-4 and TRBJ2-4, with D perhaps TRBD1 (6 bases). Input material: PBMCs. In nucleotides, the CDR3 is TGTGCCAGCAGCCCTCTGGGGGCAGCCAAAAACATTCAGTACTTC. As protein: CASSPLGAAKNIQYF. The whole variable domain, filled in from reference TRBV7-4 and TRBJ2-4, reads GAGVSQSPRYKVAKRGRDVALRCDSISGHVTLYWYRQTLGQGSEVLTYSQSDAQRDKSGRPSGRFSAERPERSVSTLKIQRTEQGDSAVYLCASSPLGAAKNIQYFGAGTRLSVL.